Listed here are 21 T cell receptor beta chains from one sample, sequenced in a study of Graves' ophthalmopathy and Graves' hyperthyroidism (dated by TCRdb to about 2018). Sequenced on an Illumina HiSeq 2000. For repertoire sequencing, the TCR beta CDR3 regions were amplified from RNA transcripts. The first round was an RT-PCR using HTBI primers with the Qiagen OneStep RT-PCR kit, and this first round was followed by a second-round multiplex PCR, then size selection and purification. TCRdb trimmed the raw reads at Q25, called clones with MiXCR and kept productive beta chains. Under each unique CDR3 protein, matching rows form one entry showing the most common genes and DNA. This sample gives hundreds of thousands of distinct CDR3 sequences in total; around a fifth of them show up just once. The ten largest clones capture 35% to 55% of the sample. The sequencing sample was made of peripheral blood. The origin of the receptors is a woman aged 50 to 60 with Graves' ophthalmopathy. Donor details come from another sample of the same person, matched by shared clones.

This sequence joins TRBV12-3 or TRBV12-4 and TRBJ1-1, with no clear D. This CDR3 has 15 residues. V was pared by 3 bases and J by 5 bases, with 16 bases between. This CDR3 is CASSFVHGLGTEAFF. The CDR3 DNA is TGTGCCAGCAGTTTTGTTCACGGCCTGGGAACTGAAGCTTTCTTT.

This clonotype was found a few times. This sequence joins TRBV19 and TRBJ2-2; 7 bases are a match to TRBD2. Trimming cost V 6 bases and J 6 bases; bases outside gene matches: 4. Germline lookup yields CDR1 LNHDA and CDR2 SQIVND (reference sequence). CDR3 length: 13 amino acids. The CDR3 loop reads CASRNGGAGELFF. CDR3 bases: TGTGCCAGTAGGAATGGGGGGGCCGGGGAGCTGTTTTTT.

This clonotype has at least ten counts. The chain uses TRBV20-1 and TRBJ1-6, with 8 bases identical to TRBD1. This CDR3 is built from 15 residues. V lost 6 bases to trimming and J lost 2 bases; unmatched junction nucleotides: 6. Germline CDR1 reads DFQATT; CDR2 reads SNEGSKA (reference sequence). CDR3: CSATDRAAYNSPLHF. The CDR3 DNA follows: TGCAGTGCAACGGACAGGGCGGCCTATAATTCACCCCTCCACTTT.

This clonotype was observed many times. The CDR3 here is CASSIGVSNQPQHF. The CDR3 DNA reads as TGTGCCAGTAGTATCGGAGTTAGCAATCAGCCCCAGCATTTT. The genes are TRBV19 and TRBJ1-5; D ambiguous. V lost 3 bases and J lost 0, with 6 bases in between. Per germline, CDR1 LNHDA and CDR2 SQIVND (reference sequence). CDR3 size: 14 residues.

At least ten counts were recorded for this clonotype. The genes are TRBV28 and TRBJ1-2, with a possible D match to TRBD1 (5 bases). Trimming cost V 7 bases and J 6 bases, with 18 bases left between them. Looked up from germline, CDR1 is MDHEN and CDR2 is SYDVKM. This CDR3 is 14 amino acids long. CDR3 sequence reads: CASKKQDGSDGYTF. The CDR3 DNA reads TGTGCCAGCAAAAAACAGGACGGCAGCGATGGCTACACCTTC.

This clonotype was observed many times. This rearrangement joins TRBV28 to TRBJ2-5; D is possibly TRBD1 (5 bases). Germline CDR1 reads MDHEN; CDR2 reads SYDVKM. V lost 3 bases and J lost 5, with 13 bases in between. This CDR3 has 14 residues. The CDR3 loop is CASSLPGLGETQYF. DNA of the CDR3: TGTGCCAGCAGTTTGCCAGGGTTGGGTGAGACCCAGTACTTC.

This chain links TRBV6-2 or TRBV6-3 with TRBJ2-6; possible D gene TRBD1, 6 bases. Per germline, CDR1 MNHEY and CDR2 SVGEGT. The CDR3 runs to 18 residues. Trimming removed 2 bases at V and 4 bases at J, with 18 bases between. The CDR3 coding sequence is TGTGCCAGCAGTTACCGACAGGTGAACTTAGGGGGGGCCAACGTCCTGACTTTC. As protein: CASSYRQVNLGGANVLTF.

This clonotype came up a few times. The V gene is TRBV27, the J gene TRBJ2-2, with D possibly matching TRBD2 (5 bases). V lost 1 base, J lost 1 base, and 7 bases lay in between. The V gene's germline CDR1 is MNHEY and CDR2 SMNVEV (reference sequence). The CDR3 length is 15 residues. Written as DNA, the CDR3 is TGTGCCAGCAGTTTATATCGGGAGAACACCGGGGAGCTGTTTTTT. It encodes CASSLYRENTGELFF.

There are many counts of this clonotype. This chain uses TRBV11-2 with TRBJ2-7, with TRBD2 identical over 12 bases. There are 14 residues in the CDR3. V was clipped by 0 bases and J by 6 bases; unmatched bases: 0. Germline V gene sequence: CDR1 SGHAT, CDR2 FQNNGV. The CDR3 region has the DNA TGTGCCAGCAGCTTAGAACTAGCGGGAGGCGAGCAGTACTTC. It codes for CASSLELAGGEQYF.

This clonotype was found many times. The DNA of the CDR3 is TGCGCCAGCAGTGAGTCGAGGTCTAGCGGGAGCTACGAGCAGTACTTC. Protein product: CASSESRSSGSYEQYF. J is TRBJ2-7 and V is TRBV10-1; 10 positions agree with TRBD2. The germline V gene encodes CDR1 WNHNN and CDR2 SYGVQD (reference sequence). The ends lost 0 bases at V and 3 bases at J; junction bases unmatched: 5. CDR3 length: 16 residues.

This clonotype was observed at least ten times. This chain links TRBV20-1 with TRBJ1-6; D uncertain. The V end lost 5 bases, the J end lost 7 bases, and 9 bases lay between the germline ends. This CDR3 comprises 12 residues. Germline values: CDR1 DFQATT, CDR2 SNEGSKA (reference sequence). CDR3 protein: CSAPRSNSPLHF. The CDR3 DNA sequence: TGCAGTGCTCCCCGCTCAAATTCACCCCTCCACTTT.

This clonotype has at least ten counts. The chain links TRBV10-3 to TRBJ2-7, with D maybe TRBD1 (5 bases). The CDR3 runs to 13 residues. Looked up from germline, CDR1 is ENHRY and CDR2 is SYGVKD. Trimming cost V 10 bases and J 1 base, with 14 bases left between them. For the CDR3, the DNA is TGTGCCAGCCAGGGTGGCCCTTCCTACGAGCAGTACTTC. Translation gives CASQGGPSYEQYF.

In this sample, this clonotype turned up a few times. The chain links TRBV7-9 to TRBJ1-1, with D hard to call. From germline, CDR1 is SEHNR and CDR2 FQNEAQ (reference sequence). V was trimmed by 5 bases and J by 5 bases, leaving 18 bases between them. The CDR3 totals 15 residues. The chain's CDR3 is CASSQDTAAWTEAFF. CDR3 nucleotide sequence: TGTGCCAGCAGCCAAGACACAGCAGCTTGGACTGAAGCTTTCTTT.

This clonotype came up many times. V usage is TRBV6-2 or TRBV6-3 and J usage is TRBJ1-1, with D perhaps TRBD1 (5 bases). CDR1 is MNHEY and CDR2 is SVGEGT in the germline V gene. Trimming took off 8 bases at V and 6 bases at J, with 16 bases between the two ends. This CDR3 has 13 residues. In nucleotides, the CDR3 is TGTGCCAGCGGAGGGCCAGGGCTCTCTGAAGCTTTCTTT. Amino acids: CASGGPGLSEAFF.

This clonotype was detected ten times or more. The genes are TRBV29-1 and TRBJ1-2; D not certain. The ends were cut back, 0 bases at V and 2 bases at J, with 16 bases in the middle. The CDR3 contains 16 residues. Germline CDR1 and CDR2: SQVTM and ANQGSEA. The DNA for the CDR3 is TGCAGCGTTGAAGACACAATAGGAGGGCTGAACTATGGCTACACCTTC. Translation gives CSVEDTIGGLNYGYTF. The variable domain in full, with the rest retrieved from reference TRBV29-1 and TRBJ1-2, is SAVISQKPSRDICQRGTSLTIQCQVDSQVTMMFWYRQQPGQSLTLIATANQGSEATYESGFVIDKFPISRPNLTFSTLTVSNMSPEDSSIYLCSVEDTIGGLNYGYTFGSGTRLTVV.

The rearrangement uses TRBV12-3 or TRBV12-4 and TRBJ1-1; D gene ambiguous. V gave up 6 bases and J gave up 6 bases, with 17 bases separating them. This CDR3 has 14 amino acids. CDR3 in amino acids: CASSRPEANAEAFF. Here the CDR3 DNA reads TGTGCCAGCAGCCGACCGGAGGCCAACGCTGAAGCTTTCTTT.

This clonotype was found many times. The rearrangement joins TRBV7-9 to TRBJ2-5; tentatively, D is TRBD1 or TRBD2 (6 bases each). The V gene lost 6 bases and the J gene lost 7 bases, with 18 bases spanning the gap. This CDR3 is 14 amino acids long. Germline V gives CDR1 SEHNR, CDR2 FQNEAQ (reference sequence). CDR3 in amino acids: CASRPIGRGGTQYF. In DNA, the CDR3 is TGTGCCAGCAGACCCATCGGCAGGGGAGGGACCCAGTACTTC.

The genes are TRBV12-3 or TRBV12-4 and TRBJ2-5; 7 nucleotides align to TRBD1. V shed 5 bases and J 5 bases; nucleotides not matched to a gene: 11. The CDR3 has 15 residues. CDR3 nucleotide sequence: TGTGCCAGCAGTCTAAGACAGGGAGTAGGGGAGACCCAGTACTTC. It codes for CASSLRQGVGETQYF.

This clonotype is a singleton in its sample. This sequence joins TRBV6-2 or TRBV6-3 and TRBJ1-2, with unresolved D. The germline gives CDR1 MNHEY, CDR2 SVGEGT. The V end lost 2 bases, the J end lost 6 bases, and 13 bases lay between the germline ends. The CDR3 loop spans 14 amino acids. CDR3 loop: CASSYPGQWNGYTF. The CDR3 DNA follows: TGTGCCAGCAGTTACCCTGGGCAGTGGAATGGCTACACCTTC.

CDR3 residues: CASSLGHGSTEAFF. The CDR3 DNA is TGTGCCAGCAGCTTGGGACACGGTAGCACTGAAGCTTTCTTT. The chain has TRBV11-3 and TRBJ1-1, with TRBD1 as a possible D gene (6 bases). CDR3 length: 14 amino acids. Germline lookup yields CDR1 SGHNT and CDR2 YENEEA. V lost 3 bases to trimming and J lost 4 bases, with 12 bases between them. Drawing the rest from reference TRBV11-3 and TRBJ1-1, the complete variable domain is EAGVVQSPRYKIIEKKQPVAFWCNPISGHNTLYWYLQNLGQGPELLIRYENEEAVDDSQLPKDRFSAERLKGVDSTLKIQPAELGDSAVYLCASSLGHGSTEAFFGQGTRLTVV.

This clonotype was counted at least ten times. The J gene is TRBJ1-1, the V gene TRBV6-1; D unresolved. Germline values: CDR1 MNHNS, CDR2 SASEGT. Trimming pared 4 bases from V and 1 base from J, leaving 10 bases between. The length of the CDR3 is 14 residues. This chain's CDR3 is CASSGSPGNTEAFF. The CDR3 DNA reads TGTGCCAGCAGTGGGTCACCAGGGAACACTGAAGCTTTCTTT.